The T cell receptor beta chain under discussion was sequenced for a study of Ad26.COV2.S vaccination and SARS-CoV-2 variants. TCRdb keeps only in-frame clones here, not all; method: immunoSEQ multiplex PCR. The data hold more than 400,000 clones, with over 80% observed a single time. V was cut by 8 bases and J by 2 bases, with 15 bases left in between. In germline, CDR1 is MNHEY, CDR2 SVGAGI. This CDR3 is built from 14 residues. As to treatment: 15 to 20 received Ad26.COV2.S at low or high dose, single or two shots; several received placebo; per-sample allocation not given. Specimen acquisition occurred on day 63 following the initial vaccine or placebo injection. This vaccine is an Ad26 vector that expresses the Wuhan-strain SARS-CoV-2 spike.

The sample consisted of peripheral blood, taken in a trial of Ad26.COV2.S vaccine versus placebo. This sequence originates from a person between 18 and 60 years old who received the Ad26.COV2.S COVID-19 vaccine or a placebo. V usage is TRBV6-5 and J usage is TRBJ1-1; tentatively, D is TRBD1 (6 bases). CDR3 nucleotide sequence: TGTGCCAGCGACACGGGGGCAGAAAACACTGAAGCTTTCTTT. As protein: CASDTGAENTEAFF.